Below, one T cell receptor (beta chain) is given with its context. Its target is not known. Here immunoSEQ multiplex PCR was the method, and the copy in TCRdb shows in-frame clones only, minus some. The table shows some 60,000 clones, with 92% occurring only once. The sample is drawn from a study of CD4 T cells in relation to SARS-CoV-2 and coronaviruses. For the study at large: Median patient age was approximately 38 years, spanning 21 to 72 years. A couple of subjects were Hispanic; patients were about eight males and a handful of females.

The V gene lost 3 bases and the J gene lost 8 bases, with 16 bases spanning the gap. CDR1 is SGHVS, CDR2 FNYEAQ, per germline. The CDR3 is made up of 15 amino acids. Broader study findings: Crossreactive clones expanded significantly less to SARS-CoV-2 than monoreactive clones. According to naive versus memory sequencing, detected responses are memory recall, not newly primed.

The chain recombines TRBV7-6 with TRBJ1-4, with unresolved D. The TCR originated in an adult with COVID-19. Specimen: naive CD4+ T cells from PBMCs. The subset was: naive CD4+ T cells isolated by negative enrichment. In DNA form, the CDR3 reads TGTGCCAGCAGCTTTGCCGGGAACCATCCCGAAAAACTGTTTTTT. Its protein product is CASSFAGNHPEKLFF.